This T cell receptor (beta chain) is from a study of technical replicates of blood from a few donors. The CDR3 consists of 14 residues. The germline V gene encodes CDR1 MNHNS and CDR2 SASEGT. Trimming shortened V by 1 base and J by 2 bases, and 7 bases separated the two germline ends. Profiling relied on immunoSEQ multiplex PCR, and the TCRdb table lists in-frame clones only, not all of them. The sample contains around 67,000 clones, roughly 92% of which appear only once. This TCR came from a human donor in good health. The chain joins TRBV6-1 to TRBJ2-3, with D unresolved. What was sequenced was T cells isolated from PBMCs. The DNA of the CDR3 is TGTGCCAGCAGTGAAGGTCAACACACAGATACGCAGTATTTT. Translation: CASSEGQHTDTQYF.